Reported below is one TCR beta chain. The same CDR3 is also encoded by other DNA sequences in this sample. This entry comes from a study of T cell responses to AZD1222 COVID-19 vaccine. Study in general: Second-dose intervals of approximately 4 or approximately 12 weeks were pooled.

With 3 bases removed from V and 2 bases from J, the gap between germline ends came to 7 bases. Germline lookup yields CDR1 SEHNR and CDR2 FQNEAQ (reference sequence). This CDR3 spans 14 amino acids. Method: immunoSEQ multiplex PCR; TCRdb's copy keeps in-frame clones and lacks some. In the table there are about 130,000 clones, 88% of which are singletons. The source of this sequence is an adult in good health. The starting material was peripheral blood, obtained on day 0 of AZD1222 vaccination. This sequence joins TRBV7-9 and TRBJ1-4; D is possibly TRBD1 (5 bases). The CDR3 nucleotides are TGTGCCAGCAGCTTGGGGGGTACTAATGAAAAACTGTTTTTT. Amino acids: CASSLGGTNEKLFF.